The source of this T cell receptor beta chain is a study of OX40 agonist ivuxolimab in advanced cancers. This CDR3 has 15 amino acids. The junction had 7 bases not matched to a gene; V was cut back by 1 base and J by 5 bases. CDR1 and CDR2 from the germline V gene are MGHRA and YSYEKL. Points on this clone: Its matching antigen is unknown.

Assay: immunoSEQ multiplex PCR; the TCRdb copy retains only in-frame clones and omits some. Among tens of thousands of clones listed, around nine tenths were seen once. General observations from the study: The mean number of expanded clones was higher in CD8+ T cells than in CD4+.

This specimen was CD4+ or CD8+ T cells sorted from blood, taken in a trial of the OX40 agonist ivuxolimab. This receptor was identified in an adult with an advanced solid tumor such as melanoma, head and neck, liver or kidney cancer. The chain joins TRBV4-1 to TRBJ2-7, with TRBD1 identical over 8 bases. The CDR3 protein is CASSQGETGEDEQYF. The CDR3 nucleotides are TGCGCCAGCAGCCAAGGCGAGACAGGGGAGGACGAGCAGTACTTC.